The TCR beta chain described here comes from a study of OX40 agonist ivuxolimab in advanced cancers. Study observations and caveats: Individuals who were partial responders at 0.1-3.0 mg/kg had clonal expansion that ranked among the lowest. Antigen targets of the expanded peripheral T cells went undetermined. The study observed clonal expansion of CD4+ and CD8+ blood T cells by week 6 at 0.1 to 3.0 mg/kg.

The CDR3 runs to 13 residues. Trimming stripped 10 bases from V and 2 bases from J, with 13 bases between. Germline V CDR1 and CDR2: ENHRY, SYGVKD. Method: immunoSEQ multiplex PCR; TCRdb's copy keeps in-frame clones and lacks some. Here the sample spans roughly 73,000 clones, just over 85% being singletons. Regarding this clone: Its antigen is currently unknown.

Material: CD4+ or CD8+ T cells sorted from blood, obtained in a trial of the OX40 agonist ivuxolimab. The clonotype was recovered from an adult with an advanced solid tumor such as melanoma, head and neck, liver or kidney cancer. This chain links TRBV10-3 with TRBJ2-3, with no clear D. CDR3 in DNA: TGTGCCAACCGGCGAGAGCTCACAGATACGCAGTATTTT. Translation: CANRRELTDTQYF.